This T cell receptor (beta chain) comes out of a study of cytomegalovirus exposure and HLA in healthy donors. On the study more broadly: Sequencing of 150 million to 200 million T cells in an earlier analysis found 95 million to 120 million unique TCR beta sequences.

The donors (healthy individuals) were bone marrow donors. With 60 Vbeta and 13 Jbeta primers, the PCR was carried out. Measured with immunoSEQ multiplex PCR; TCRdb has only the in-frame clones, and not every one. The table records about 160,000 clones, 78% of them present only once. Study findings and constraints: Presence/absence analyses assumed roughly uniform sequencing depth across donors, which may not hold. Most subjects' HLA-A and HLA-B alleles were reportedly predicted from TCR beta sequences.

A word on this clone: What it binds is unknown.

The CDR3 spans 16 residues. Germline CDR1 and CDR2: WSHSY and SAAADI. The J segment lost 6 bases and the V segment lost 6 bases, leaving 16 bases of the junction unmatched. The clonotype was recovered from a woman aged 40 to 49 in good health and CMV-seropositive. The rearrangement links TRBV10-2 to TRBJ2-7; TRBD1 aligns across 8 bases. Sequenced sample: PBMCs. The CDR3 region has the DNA TGCGCCAGCAGAGACCCCGGGACAGGACGTCTCGGCGAGCAGTACTTC. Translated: CASRDPGTGRLGEQYF.